A single sample is the source of the 29 T cell receptor beta chains below, sequenced in a study of T-cell memory formation after mild COVID-19. TCRdb used MiXCR to reprocess the 5' RACE reads, holding one entry per CDR3 protein. The sample yields about 68,000 distinct CDR3 sequences, roughly a sixth seen once. Sequencing input: PBMCs or a T cell subset sorted from them (not recorded which). Receptors originate from an adult woman who had mild COVID-19 (a few samples of this study predate the infection). Cell type and time point are not known.

This clonotype showed up just a few times. J is TRBJ2-3 and V is TRBV7-3; 7 positions match TRBD1. The CDR3 sequence is 15 residues long. The junction had 3 bases not matched to a gene; V was cut back by 0 bases and J by 3 bases. Germline CDR1 SGHTA, CDR2 FQGTGA. CDR3 loop: CASSLTTGATDTQYF. CDR3 coding DNA: TGTGCCAGCAGCTTAACTACAGGGGCGACAGATACGCAGTATTTT.

This clonotype was counted between two and nine times. The chain combines TRBV7-9 with TRBJ2-5; 13 nucleotides agree with TRBD2. Germline V gene data show CDR1 as SEHNR and CDR2 as FQNEAQ (reference sequence). There are 15 residues in the CDR3. V was clipped by 5 bases and J by 2 bases; unmatched bases: 2. This CDR3 reads CASSQTSGRQETQYF. The CDR3 DNA reads TGTGCCAGCAGCCAGACTAGCGGGAGGCAAGAGACCCAGTACTTC. Together with reference TRBV7-9 and TRBJ2-5, the CDR3 gives the full variable domain: DTGVSQNPRHKITKRGQNVTFRCDPISEHNRLYWYRQTLGQGPEFLTYFQNEAQLEKSRLLSDRFSAERPKGSFSTLEIQRTEQGDSAMYLCASSQTSGRQETQYFGPGTRLLVL.

The rearrangement links TRBV18 to TRBJ2-3, with D unclear. The germline V gene encodes CDR1 KGHSH and CDR2 LQKENI. Trimming left V 1 base short and J 4 bases short, with 18 bases between. The CDR3 is 17 amino acids. CDR3 loop: CASSPRAAETNADTQYF. Written as DNA, the CDR3 is TGTGCCAGCTCACCACGGGCCGCCGAGACGAATGCAGATACGCAGTATTTT.

The rearrangement joins TRBV7-9 to TRBJ2-7; 8 bases agree with TRBD1. The CDR3 extends over 18 amino acids. The V gene end was trimmed by 0 bases and the J gene end by 6 bases; junction bases not matched to a gene: 16. From germline, CDR1 is SEHNR and CDR2 FQNEAQ (reference sequence). DNA for the CDR3: TGTGCCAGCAGCTTAGCGGACTGGGGACAGGACAGGATCAGCGAGCAGTACTTC. Translating gives CASSLADWGQDRISEQYF.

The genes are TRBV7-2 and TRBJ2-1, with D possibly TRBD2 on 6 matching bases. With 1 base removed from V and 2 bases from J, the gap between germline ends came to 15 bases. CDR1 SGHTA and CDR2 FQGNSA come from the germline V gene. This CDR3 has 17 amino acids. In nucleotides, the CDR3 is TGTGCCAGCAGCTTAGATGCATGGACTACCACCTACAATGAGCAGTTCTTC. It yields the protein CASSLDAWTTTYNEQFF.

The rearrangement uses TRBV7-9 and TRBJ1-2; 11 bases line up with TRBD1. CDR3 length: 15 amino acids. After removal of 5 bases from V and 8 bases from J, the junction contained 10 bases not matched to a gene. Germline loops: CDR1 SEHNR, CDR2 FQNEAQ (reference sequence). The CDR3 reads CASSPHIGTGGGYTF. The CDR3 DNA reads TGTGCCAGCAGCCCCCATATTGGGACAGGGGGAGGCTACACCTTC.

This clonotype was picked up a small number of times. The chain recombines TRBV6-2 or TRBV6-3 with TRBJ2-1; no definite D call. The CDR3 runs to 15 residues. V lost 5 bases and J 6 bases, leaving 17 bases between the germline ends. The germline gives CDR1 MNHEY, CDR2 SVGEGT. The CDR3: CASSPETLVANEQFF. CDR3 in DNA: TGTGCCAGCAGTCCAGAAACCCTAGTAGCCAATGAGCAGTTCTTC.

The chain combines TRBV4-1 with TRBJ2-1, with a weak D call TRBD2 (5 bases). Deletions cut 1 base from V and 8 bases from J, with 6 bases between. CDR3 length: 12 residues. The germline V gene has CDR1 MGHRA and CDR2 YSYEKL. The CDR3 nucleotides read TGCGCCAGCAGCCAAGTCGGGGATGAGCAGTTCTTC. Residues: CASSQVGDEQFF.

The chain is built from TRBV29-1 and TRBJ2-7; 7 positions match TRBD1. There are 13 residues in the CDR3. The germline CDR1 and CDR2 sequences are SQVTM and ANQGSEA. V trimming: 2 bases; J trimming: 5 bases; junction bases outside the gene matches: 6. The CDR3 here is CSVEPTGYHEQYF. The CDR3 DNA follows: TGCAGCGTTGAACCGACAGGGTATCACGAGCAGTACTTC.

This clonotype was counted only a few times. The chain couples TRBV5-1 to TRBJ2-3; 10 bases are shared with TRBD1. Germline-derived CDR1 and CDR2 are SGHRS and YFSETQ. The CDR3 has 18 amino acids. Trimming at V came to 3 bases and at J to 2 bases, leaving 12 bases not matched to a gene. The CDR3 sequence: CASSSTGGEFFPTDTQYF. The CDR3 nucleotides are TGCGCCAGCAGCTCGACAGGGGGCGAGTTCTTCCCCACAGATACGCAGTATTTT.

This chain joins TRBV20-1 and TRBJ2-7; D is uncertain. The length of the CDR3 is 12 residues. Trimming took off 1 base at V and 3 bases at J, with 7 bases between the two ends. CDR1 and CDR2 (germline): DFQATT, SNEGSKA (reference sequence). As DNA, the CDR3 is TGCAGTGCTAGAGTGACTGGCTACGAGCAGTACTTC. Amino acid sequence: CSARVTGYEQYF.

V and J are TRBV7-9 and TRBJ1-6; D is unclear. Trimming cost V 6 bases and J 0 bases, with 6 bases left between them. The CDR3 covers 14 residues. Germline CDR1 is SEHNR and CDR2 is FQNEAQ (reference sequence). The CDR3 sequence is CASSESSYNSPLHF. CDR3 in DNA: TGTGCCAGCAGTGAGAGCTCCTATAATTCACCCCTCCACTTT.

The chain links TRBV15 to TRBJ1-1; D is unresolved. From germline, CDR1 is LNHNV and CDR2 YYDKDF (reference sequence). The CDR3 runs to 12 residues. V lost 1 base and J lost 5, with 5 bases in between. The CDR3 region is CATSRGGTEAFF. The CDR3 DNA sequence: TGTGCCACCAGCAGAGGCGGAACTGAAGCTTTCTTT. Full variable domain (missing parts from reference TRBV15 and TRBJ1-1): DAMVIQNPRYQVTQFGKPVTLSCSQTLNHNVMYWYQQKSSQAPKLLFHYYDKDFNNEADTPDNFQSRRPNTSFCFLDIRSPGLGDTAMYLCATSRGGTEAFFGQGTRLTVV.

This rearrangement joins TRBV7-3 to TRBJ2-1; TRBD2 matches at 11 bases. Germline CDR1 SGHTA, CDR2 FQGTGA. The J segment lost 6 bases and the V segment lost 3 bases, leaving 7 bases of the junction unmatched. The CDR3 is 16 amino acids. CDR3 sequence (DNA): TGTGCCAGCAGCTTGGCACTAGCGGGAGAACTCAATGAGCAGTTCTTC. It yields the protein CASSLALAGELNEQFF.

V is TRBV18 and J is TRBJ2-1, with D perhaps assigned TRBD1 or TRBD2 (6 bases each). The germline gives CDR1 KGHSH, CDR2 LQKENI. The germline V and J ends were trimmed by 3 bases and 5 bases, with 14 bases remaining between them. This CDR3 region has 15 residues. The CDR3 bases are TGTGCCAGCTCACCGAAAGGGGGGCGAGACAATGAGCAGTTCTTC. Translated: CASSPKGGRDNEQFF. Filled out from reference TRBV18 and TRBJ2-1, the complete variable domain reads NAGVMQNPRHLVRRRGQEARLRCSPMKGHSHVYWYRQLPEEGLKFMVYLQKENIIDESGMPKERFSAEFPKEGPSILRIQQVVRGDSAAYFCASSPKGGRDNEQFFGPGTRLTVL.

V usage is TRBV20-1 and J usage is TRBJ2-3; D unresolved. Germline CDR1 and CDR2: DFQATT and SNEGSKA (reference sequence). CDR3 length: 17 residues. Trimming cost V 0 bases and J 6 bases, with 22 bases left between them. The CDR3 loop reads CSARDSERARRTDTQYF. In DNA, the CDR3 is TGCAGTGCTAGAGATTCGGAGAGAGCGCGCCGAACCGATACGCAGTATTTT.

The chain combines TRBV24-1 with TRBJ2-2, with 8 bases lining up with TRBD1. This CDR3 has 15 amino acids. Germline V lookup: CDR1 KGHDR, CDR2 SFDVKD. J gave up 5 bases and V 1 base, and 2 bases lay outside the gene matches. The CDR3 DNA follows: TGTGCCACCAGTGATTTATGGACAGGGACCGGGGAGCTGTTTTTT. Protein: CATSDLWTGTGELFF.

This sequence joins TRBV18 and TRBJ2-1; TRBD1 matches 7 bases. The CDR3 is 16 residues long. Germline V lookup: CDR1 KGHSH, CDR2 LQKENI. V lost 2 bases to trimming and J lost 7 bases; unmatched junction nucleotides: 11. This CDR3 reads CASSPSDRATLNEQFF. The CDR3 region has the DNA TGTGCCAGCTCACCATCCGACAGGGCTACTTTAAATGAGCAGTTCTTC.

The chain joins TRBV3-1 to TRBJ2-1; D is undetermined. V was trimmed by 0 bases and J by 0 bases, leaving 3 bases between them. The CDR3 extends over 14 amino acids. Germline V gene data show CDR1 as LGHDT and CDR2 as YNNKEL (reference sequence). The CDR3 DNA reads TGTGCCAGCAGCCAAGAAGTCTCCTACAATGAGCAGTTCTTC. As protein: CASSQEVSYNEQFF.

This clonotype came up many times. The V call is TRBV7-9, the J call TRBJ2-1, with D unclear. The germline V gene encodes CDR1 SEHNR and CDR2 FQNEAQ (reference sequence). The CDR3 has 17 residues. With 4 bases removed from V and 5 bases from J, the gap between germline ends came to 21 bases. CDR3 in DNA: TGTGCCAGCAGCTCCACCTTACTGACGGCAGACCACAATGAGCAGTTCTTC. Its protein is CASSSTLLTADHNEQFF.

The chain is built from TRBV5-6 and TRBJ1-2, with D hard to call. Germline lookup yields CDR1 SGHDT and CDR2 YYEEEE. The ends were cut back, 0 bases at V and 0 bases at J, with 9 bases in the middle. The CDR3 totals 15 residues. The CDR3 is CASSLGPEANYGYTF. CDR3 bases: TGTGCCAGCAGCTTGGGCCCGGAAGCTAACTATGGCTACACCTTC.

The rearrangement links TRBV7-9 to TRBJ1-5; D is ambiguous. V dropped 5 bases and J dropped 7 bases, with 15 bases sitting between them. This CDR3 has 14 amino acids. Germline assignment: CDR1 SEHNR and CDR2 FQNEAQ (reference sequence). The DNA of the CDR3 is TGTGCCAGCAGCGCCAGTCGGGGTGGCCAGCCCCAGCATTTT. This translates into CASSASRGGQPQHF.

This clonotype was seen a few times. This rearrangement joins TRBV13 to TRBJ2-5; the match to TRBD2 covers 12 bases. The CDR3 covers 17 residues. Germline V CDR1 and CDR2: PRHDT, FYEKMQ (reference sequence). The V segment lost 4 bases and the J segment 5 bases; nucleotides outside the gene matches: 11. The CDR3 DNA reads as TGTGCCAGCAGCTCCGGCCCGAGACTAGCGGGAGTCGAGACCCAGTACTTC. It is translated as CASSSGPRLAGVETQYF.

This clonotype showed up just a few times. V usage is TRBV7-8 and J usage is TRBJ2-2; a possible D gene is TRBD1 (6 bases). Germline V lookup: CDR1 SGHVS, CDR2 FQNEAQ. Trimming shortened V by 7 bases and J by 3 bases, and 15 bases separated the two germline ends. CDR3 size: 15 residues. In DNA, the CDR3 is TGTGCCAGCACCACGATAGCAGGGGACACCGGGGAGCTGTTTTTT. It yields the protein CASTTIAGDTGELFF.

A few counts support this clonotype. The gene calls are TRBV20-1 and TRBJ2-3; D is perhaps TRBD1 or TRBD2 (5 bases each). The CDR3 runs to 15 residues. The germline V gene encodes CDR1 DFQATT and CDR2 SNEGSKA (reference sequence). The V end lost 5 bases, the J end lost 4 bases, and 19 bases lay between the germline ends. The CDR3 protein is CSARSGTDTADTQYF. As DNA, the CDR3 is TGCAGTGCTCGATCCGGGACCGACACGGCAGATACGCAGTATTTT.

This clonotype was seen only a few times. This rearrangement joins TRBV27 to TRBJ2-7; possibly TRBD1 for D (6 bases). The CDR3 loop spans 18 amino acids. Per germline, CDR1 MNHEY and CDR2 SMNVEV (reference sequence). With 6 bases removed from V and 4 bases from J, the gap between germline ends came to 28 bases. CDR3 residues: CASSALVDRIPWSYEQYF. CDR3 sequence (DNA): TGTGCCAGCAGCGCCCTCGTCGACAGGATCCCATGGTCGTACGAGCAGTACTTC.

This clonotype was picked up a small number of times. The rearrangement links TRBV7-9 to TRBJ2-1, with 9 bases aligning to TRBD1. The CDR3 contains 14 residues. Looked up from germline, CDR1 is SEHNR and CDR2 is FQNEAQ (reference sequence). After removal of 1 base from V and 8 bases from J, the junction contained 3 bases not matched to a gene. Here the CDR3 DNA reads TGTGCCAGCAGCTTAGGTCGGACAGGGGATGAGCAGTTCTTC. Translating gives CASSLGRTGDEQFF.

The chain couples TRBV5-1 to TRBJ2-3; D gene uncertain. Trimming shortened V by 0 bases and J by 6 bases, and 8 bases separated the two germline ends. The length of the CDR3 is 13 residues. Germline V CDR1 and CDR2: SGHRS, YFSETQ. For the CDR3, the DNA is TGCGCCAGCAGCTTGGTTGGAGAGGATACGCAGTATTTT. Protein: CASSLVGEDTQYF.

This clonotype was seen only a few times. This chain connects TRBV12-3 or TRBV12-4 to TRBJ2-6; 7 positions match TRBD1. V lost 5 bases, J lost 3 bases, and 22 bases stayed unmatched. The CDR3 loop spans 21 amino acids. The CDR3 protein is CASSTPISTGTDPLGANVLTF. DNA for the CDR3: TGTGCCAGCAGTACTCCAATCAGCACCGGGACAGATCCTCTTGGGGCCAACGTCCTGACTTTC.